This T cell receptor (beta chain) comes out of a study of technical replicates of blood from four donors. V was pared by 0 bases and J by 2 bases, with 5 bases between. Germline CDR1 and CDR2: SEHNR and FQNEAQ (reference sequence). CDR3 length: 13 amino acids. The table came from immunoSEQ multiplex PCR; TCRdb's copy has only in-frame clones and leaves some out. The table records tens of thousands of clones, under 97% of them present only once. J is TRBJ2-7 and V is TRBV7-9; D is unclear. The sequencing input was T cells isolated from PBMCs. The origin of this receptor is a human donor in good health. CDR3 protein: CASSLASAYEQYF. DNA of the CDR3: TGTGCCAGCAGCTTAGCTTCAGCCTACGAGCAGTACTTC.